The 10 T cell receptor beta chains below were found in one sample sequenced in a study of blood T cell repertoires in COVID-19. Libraries were prepared by immunoSEQ multiplex PCR; TCRdb keeps only in-frame clonotypes and omits some of them. This sample has 140,000 or so clones, with 80% to 90% found just once. The sequenced material came from peripheral blood. The origin of the receptors is a human donor with acute or convalescent COVID-19. The donor label of this sample is uncertain.

The J gene is TRBJ1-2, the V gene TRBV5-8, with a weak D call TRBD1 (6 bases). CDR3 length: 13 amino acids. Trimming removed 4 bases at V and 4 bases at J, with 11 bases between. Germline V gives CDR1 SGHTS, CDR2 YDEGEE. CDR3: CASSGQIGYGYTF. The CDR3 nucleotides read TGTGCCAGCAGCGGACAGATAGGCTATGGCTACACCTTC.

As regards this clone: Here the CDR3 omits its conserved ending phenylalanine or tryptophan, so a read error is the likely source. It is unclear where the CDR3 begins or ends on the DNA, so no DNA is shown, and the CDR3 is as TCRdb lists it. The V and J genes are TRBV7-2 and TRBJ1-1. The germline gives CDR1 SGHTA, CDR2 FQGNSA. Including both end residues, the CDR3 is 12 amino acids long. The CDR3 loop is CASSLVSERPSV.

The rearrangement joins TRBV19 to TRBJ2-3; D is uncertain. Germline assignment: CDR1 LNHDA and CDR2 SQIVND (reference sequence). The CDR3 spans 14 residues. The ends were cut back, 7 bases at V and 2 bases at J, with 13 bases in the middle. In DNA form, the CDR3 reads TGTGCCAGTACTCTCCGGTCTTTCACAGATACGCAGTATTTT. Protein sequence: CASTLRSFTDTQYF.

Only one count was recorded for this clone. The chain has TRBV4-2 and TRBJ2-2; 7 positions match TRBD2. Germline assignment: CDR1 LGHNA and CDR2 YNFKEQ. Germline trimming cut 6 bases from V and 1 base from J; bases unmatched to any gene: 2. The CDR3 is 14 residues long. The CDR3 protein is CASRKRGNTGELFF. In DNA form, the CDR3 reads TGTGCCAGCAGGAAGCGGGGGAACACCGGGGAGCTGTTTTTT.

DNA for the CDR3: TGTGCCAGCAGAACAGGGATTACCTACGAGCAGTACTTC. Encoded protein: CASRTGITYEQYF. This rearrangement joins TRBV28 to TRBJ2-7, with D tentatively TRBD1 (6 bases). Germline V CDR1 and CDR2: MDHEN, SYDVKM. The germline V and J ends were trimmed by 6 bases and 2 bases, with 11 bases remaining between them. The CDR3 totals 13 residues. The variable domain in full, completed from reference TRBV28 and TRBJ2-7, reads DVKVTQSSRYLVKRTGEKVFLECVQDMDHENMFWYRQDPGLGLRLIYFSYDVKMKEKGDIPEGYSVSREKKERFSLILESASTNQTSMYLCASRTGITYEQYFGPGTRLTVT.

The chain couples TRBV13 to TRBJ2-5, with 7 bases lining up with TRBD1. CDR3 length: 13 amino acids. Unmatched junction bases numbered 3, after V lost 5 bases and J lost 3 bases. The germline V gene has CDR1 PRHDT and CDR2 FYEKMQ (reference sequence). CDR3 amino acids: CASSAGTEETQYF. CDR3 nucleotides: TGTGCCAGCAGCGCCGGGACAGAAGAGACCCAGTACTTC.

The chain is built from TRBV5-8 and TRBJ1-5; D unclear. The CDR3 consists of 14 residues. The V gene's germline CDR1 is SGHTS and CDR2 YDEGEE. The CDR3 region is CAINMGGRSQPQHF. The CDR3 DNA reads as TGTGCGATCAATATGGGAGGTCGGAGTCAGCCCCAGCATTTT.

The V gene is TRBV30, the J gene TRBJ1-5; TRBD1 agrees at 8 bases. V shed 4 bases, J shed 4 bases, and the junction held 9 bases outside the gene matches. The CDR3 is made up of 15 amino acids. Germline CDR1 GTSNPN, CDR2 SVGIG (reference sequence). CDR3 protein: CAWNTGQGPNQPQHF. In DNA form, the CDR3 reads TGTGCCTGGAACACAGGACAGGGACCAAATCAGCCCCAGCATTTT.

The J gene is TRBJ2-7, the V gene TRBV9; D might be TRBD2 (6 bases). The V end was cut by 0 bases, the J end by 0 bases, with 13 bases between. CDR3 length equals 16 residues. The germline V gene has CDR1 SGDLS and CDR2 YYNGEE. CDR3 in DNA: TGTGCCAGCAGCGTAGATCCGGGAGTGAGCTCCTACGAGCAGTACGTC. Its translation is CASSVDPGVSSYEQYV.

The chain joins TRBV19 to TRBJ1-5; 10 nucleotides line up with TRBD1. In germline, CDR1 is LNHDA, CDR2 SQIVND (reference sequence). V lost 5 bases to trimming and J lost 7 bases; unmatched junction nucleotides: 17. CDR3 length: 18 residues. The CDR3 sequence: CASSSGTGAIPHNQPQHF. The CDR3 DNA reads TGTGCCAGTAGTTCCGGGACAGGGGCGATACCCCATAACCAGCCCCAGCATTTT. Full variable domain (missing parts from reference TRBV19 and TRBJ1-5): DGGITQSPKYLFRKEGQNVTLSCEQNLNHDAMYWYRQDPGQGLRLIYYSQIVNDFQKGDIAEGYSVSREKKESFPLTVTSAQKNPTAFYLCASSSGTGAIPHNQPQHFGDGTRLSIL.